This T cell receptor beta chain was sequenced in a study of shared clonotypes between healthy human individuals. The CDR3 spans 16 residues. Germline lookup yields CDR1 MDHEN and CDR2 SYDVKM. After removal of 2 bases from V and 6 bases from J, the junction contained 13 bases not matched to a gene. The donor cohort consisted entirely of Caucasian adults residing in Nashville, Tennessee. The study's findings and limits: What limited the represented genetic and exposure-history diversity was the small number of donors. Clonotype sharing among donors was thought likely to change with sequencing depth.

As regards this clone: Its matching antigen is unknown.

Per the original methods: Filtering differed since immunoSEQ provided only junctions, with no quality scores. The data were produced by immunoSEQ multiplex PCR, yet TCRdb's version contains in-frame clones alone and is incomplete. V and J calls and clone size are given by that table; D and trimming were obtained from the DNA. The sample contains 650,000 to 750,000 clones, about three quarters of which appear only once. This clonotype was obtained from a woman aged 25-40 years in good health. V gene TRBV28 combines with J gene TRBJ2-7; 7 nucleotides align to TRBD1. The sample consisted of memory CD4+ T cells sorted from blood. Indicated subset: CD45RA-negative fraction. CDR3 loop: CASSLTGDSYRGEQYF. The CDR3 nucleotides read TGTGCCAGCAGTTTAACCGGGGACAGTTATCGGGGCGAGCAGTACTTC.